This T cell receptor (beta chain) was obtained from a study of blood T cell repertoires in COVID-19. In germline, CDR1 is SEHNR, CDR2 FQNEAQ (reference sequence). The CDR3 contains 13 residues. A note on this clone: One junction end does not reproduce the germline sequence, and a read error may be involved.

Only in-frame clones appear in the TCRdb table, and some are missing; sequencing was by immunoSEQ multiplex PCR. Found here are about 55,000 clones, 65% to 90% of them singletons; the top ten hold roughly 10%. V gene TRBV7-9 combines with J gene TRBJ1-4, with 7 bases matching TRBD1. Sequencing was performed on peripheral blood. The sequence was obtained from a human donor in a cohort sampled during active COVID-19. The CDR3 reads CASSFGDSSWILF. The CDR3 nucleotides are TGTGCCAGCAGCTTTGGGGACAGCTCGTGGATCCTATTT.